These 21 T cell receptor beta chains came from one sample sequenced in a study of blood T cell repertoires in COVID-19. Assay: immunoSEQ multiplex PCR; the TCRdb copy retains only in-frame clones and omits some. The data show approximately 300,000 clones, with over 70% seen just once and approximately 1.1% held by the top ten. The specimen sequenced was peripheral blood. These receptor sequences come from a woman aged 45-60 years with acute or convalescent COVID-19.

The chain employs TRBV2 and TRBJ2-4; 7 bases fit TRBD2. The germline V gene encodes CDR1 SNHLY and CDR2 FYNNEI. With V trimmed by 3 bases and J by 0 bases, 2 bases remained unmatched. CDR3 length: 15 residues. The CDR3 loop reads CASSESGGAKNIQYF. The CDR3 DNA is TGTGCCAGCAGTGAGTCGGGAGGAGCCAAAAACATTCAGTACTTC.

This clone was seen once. This rearrangement joins TRBV27 to TRBJ2-3, with 8 nucleotides matching TRBD2. Per germline, CDR1 MNHEY and CDR2 SMNVEV (reference sequence). The CDR3 is 14 amino acids. The trim removed 5 bases at V and 5 bases at J, leaving 6 bases unmatched. The CDR3 DNA reads TGTGCCAGCAGTATAGGACTAGCAAGAGATACGCAGTATTTT. Amino acids: CASSIGLARDTQYF.

The sample holds one count of this clone. The gene calls are TRBV7-2 and TRBJ2-1; 11 nucleotides match TRBD1. V trimming: 3 bases; J trimming: 7 bases; junction bases outside the gene matches: 5. The length of the CDR3 is 15 residues. The germline CDR1 and CDR2 sequences are SGHTA and FQGNSA. The CDR3 DNA sequence: TGTGCCAGCAGCTTTGGACAGGGGGCGAGGAATGAGCAGTTCTTC. Translated, it gives CASSFGQGARNEQFF.

This clone was picked up one time. The chain employs TRBV5-6 and TRBJ2-3; 7 positions agree with TRBD2. The V and J ends lost 4 bases and 7 bases, in that order; junction bases with no gene match: 6. The CDR3 is 13 residues long. Germline V lookup: CDR1 SGHDT, CDR2 YYEEEE. DNA for the CDR3: TGTGCCAGCAGCGGTACTAGCGCCCATACGCAGTATTTT. Translating gives CASSGTSAHTQYF.

This clone was seen just once. The chain joins TRBV30 to TRBJ2-3, with 13 bases aligning to TRBD2. This CDR3 spans 17 amino acids. V shed 1 base, J shed 8 bases, and the junction held 12 bases outside the gene matches. The germline gives CDR1 GTSNPN, CDR2 SVGIG (reference sequence). CDR3 loop: CAWSDGASGTSGVTQYF. Written as DNA, the CDR3 is TGTGCCTGGAGTGACGGAGCGTCCGGGACTAGCGGGGTTACGCAGTATTTT.

The chain links TRBV18 to TRBJ2-7, with D unclear. CDR1 and CDR2 from the germline V gene are KGHSH and LQKENI. The CDR3 is 11 residues long. V was cut by 5 bases and J by 7 bases, with 9 bases left in between. The CDR3: CASSVLQEQYF. CDR3 bases: TGTGCCAGCTCAGTACTTCAAGAGCAGTACTTC.

This rearrangement joins TRBV5-8 to TRBJ2-3; the D gene is possibly TRBD2 (5 bases). The CDR3 has 15 amino acids. The V end lost 7 bases, the J end lost 2 bases, and 17 bases lay between the germline ends. Germline CDR1 SGHTS, CDR2 YDEGEE. CDR3: CASCRGSLLTDTQYF. The CDR3 DNA reads TGTGCCAGCTGCCGGGGAAGCCTTCTCACAGATACGCAGTATTTT.

The V call is TRBV3-1 (or the pseudogene TRBV3-2), the J call TRBJ2-2; D might be TRBD2 (5 bases). V shed 3 bases and J shed 0 bases, with 11 bases lying between them. Germline V CDR1 and CDR2: LGHDT, YNNKEL (reference sequence). The CDR3 spans 16 residues. CDR3 sequence (DNA): TGTGCCAGCAGCCAGTCGGACTTGACGAACACCGGGGAGCTGTTTTTT. It codes for CASSQSDLTNTGELFF.

This clone was seen only once. The rearrangement uses TRBV10-2 and TRBJ1-3, with D hard to call. Germline V gives CDR1 WSHSY, CDR2 SAAADI. The length of the CDR3 is 16 residues. The germline V and J ends were trimmed by 0 bases and 4 bases, with 13 bases remaining between them. CDR3 sequence reads: CASSESEGWRGNTIYF. CDR3 DNA sequence: TGCGCCAGCAGTGAGTCGGAGGGTTGGAGGGGAAACACCATATATTTT.

The rearrangement uses TRBV20-1 and TRBJ1-1; D remains unclear. The germline V gene encodes CDR1 DFQATT and CDR2 SNEGSKA (reference sequence). The germline V and J ends were trimmed by 3 bases and 0 bases, with 14 bases remaining between them. The CDR3 extends over 15 amino acids. As DNA, the CDR3 is TGCAGTGCTAGTTTTTCCCCGGTACTGAACACTGAAGCTTTCTTT. Its protein product is CSASFSPVLNTEAFF.

This clone was observed a few times. J is TRBJ1-2 and V is TRBV10-1; TRBD1 matches at 7 bases. The CDR3 extends over 12 amino acids. Trimming took 10 bases from V and 3 from J; bases not matched to a gene: 5. Looked up from germline, CDR1 is WNHNN and CDR2 is SYGVQD (reference sequence). The CDR3 DNA follows: TGCGCCAACCTAGGGACAGACTATGGCTACACCTTC. Its translation is CANLGTDYGYTF.

To note about this clone: Other DNA sequences in this specimen translate into the identical CDR3. This sequence joins TRBV9 and TRBJ2-3; D unresolved. Germline V lookup: CDR1 SGDLS, CDR2 YYNGEE. The CDR3 runs 13 residues. The V end lost 0 bases, the J end lost 0 bases, and 2 bases lay between the germline ends. The CDR3 sequence is CASSVASTDTQYF. Here the CDR3 DNA reads TGTGCCAGCAGCGTAGCAAGCACAGATACGCAGTATTTT.

The chain recombines TRBV30 with TRBJ2-2, with D possibly TRBD1 on 5 matching bases. The V and J ends lost 3 bases and 3 bases respectively, with 11 bases between them. This CDR3 spans 14 amino acids. Per germline, CDR1 GTSNPN and CDR2 SVGIG (reference sequence). CDR3 nucleotide sequence: TGTGCCTGGAGGGGGCTTCTGGACACCGGGGAGCTGTTTTTT. Its protein is CAWRGLLDTGELFF.

The J gene is TRBJ1-3, the V gene TRBV5-1, with D possibly TRBD1 on 5 matching bases. Trimming cost V 2 bases and J 4 bases, with 10 bases left between them. CDR1 and CDR2 (germline): SGHRS, YFSETQ. The CDR3 runs to 14 residues. CDR3 nucleotides: TGCGCCAGCAGCTTCCAGGGTTCAGGAAACACCATATATTTT. It encodes CASSFQGSGNTIYF.

The sample holds one count of this clone. The chain links TRBV5-4 to TRBJ1-5; D call uncertain. This CDR3 is 13 amino acids long. V lost 4 bases and J lost 4, with 9 bases in between. Germline V lookup: CDR1 SGHNT, CDR2 YYREEE (reference sequence). The CDR3: CASSSGENQPQHF. The CDR3, as DNA: TGTGCCAGCAGCAGCGGGGAGAATCAGCCCCAGCATTTT.

The CDR3 protein is CASSETTGRDGYTF. CDR3 in DNA: TGTGCCAGCAGTGAGACGACAGGGCGAGATGGCTACACCTTC. The chain joins TRBV6-1 to TRBJ1-2, with 7 nucleotides matching TRBD1. The V segment lost 3 bases and the J segment 6 bases; nucleotides outside the gene matches: 7. The CDR3 length is 14 residues. The germline CDR1 and CDR2 sequences are MNHNS and SASEGT.

V and J are TRBV19 and TRBJ1-6; D possibly corresponds to TRBD1 (5 bases). This CDR3 has 15 residues. The germline V gene has CDR1 LNHDA and CDR2 SQIVND (reference sequence). V was trimmed by 5 bases and J by 5 bases, leaving 13 bases between them. The CDR3 coding sequence is TGTGCCAGTAGTCCGATAGACAGAGATAATTCACCCCTCCACTTT. Translated: CASSPIDRDNSPLHF.

The rearrangement uses TRBV4-2 and TRBJ1-1; D possibly corresponds to TRBD1 (5 bases). Looked up from germline, CDR1 is LGHNA and CDR2 is YNFKEQ. This CDR3 comprises 15 residues. V was cut by 5 bases and J by 1 base, with 14 bases left in between. The CDR3 nucleotides read TGTGCCAGCAGCGCCCTAAACGGGGGGAACACTGAAGCTTTCTTT. Protein sequence: CASSALNGGNTEAFF.

The chain employs TRBV11-3 and TRBJ2-1, with D possibly TRBD1 on 6 matching bases. V lost 5 bases, J lost 0 bases, and 11 bases lay in between. The germline gives CDR1 SGHNT, CDR2 YENEEA. The CDR3 runs to 15 residues. The chain's CDR3 is CASSPGTSSYNEQFF. The CDR3 nucleotides are TGTGCCAGCAGCCCCGGGACATCCTCCTACAATGAGCAGTTCTTC. The whole variable domain, filled in from reference TRBV11-3 and TRBJ2-1, reads EAGVVQSPRYKIIEKKQPVAFWCNPISGHNTLYWYLQNLGQGPELLIRYENEEAVDDSQLPKDRFSAERLKGVDSTLKIQPAELGDSAVYLCASSPGTSSYNEQFFGPGTRLTVL.

The chain couples TRBV29-1 to TRBJ1-1; D unresolved. This CDR3 contains 12 residues. Looked up from germline, CDR1 is SQVTM and CDR2 is ANQGSEA. Trimming left V 4 bases short and J 5 bases short, with 11 bases between. For the CDR3, the DNA is TGCAGCGTTGGGGCCTTTGGAACTGAAGCTTTCTTT. Protein product: CSVGAFGTEAFF.

The V gene is TRBV28, the J gene TRBJ1-2; D is uncertain. CDR1 and CDR2 (germline): MDHEN, SYDVKM. This CDR3 comprises 14 residues. V shed 2 bases and J shed 7 bases, with 14 bases lying between them. Here the CDR3 DNA reads TGTGCCAGCAGTTTAACCGCGGGCTGGCCTGGCTACACCTTC. It encodes CASSLTAGWPGYTF.